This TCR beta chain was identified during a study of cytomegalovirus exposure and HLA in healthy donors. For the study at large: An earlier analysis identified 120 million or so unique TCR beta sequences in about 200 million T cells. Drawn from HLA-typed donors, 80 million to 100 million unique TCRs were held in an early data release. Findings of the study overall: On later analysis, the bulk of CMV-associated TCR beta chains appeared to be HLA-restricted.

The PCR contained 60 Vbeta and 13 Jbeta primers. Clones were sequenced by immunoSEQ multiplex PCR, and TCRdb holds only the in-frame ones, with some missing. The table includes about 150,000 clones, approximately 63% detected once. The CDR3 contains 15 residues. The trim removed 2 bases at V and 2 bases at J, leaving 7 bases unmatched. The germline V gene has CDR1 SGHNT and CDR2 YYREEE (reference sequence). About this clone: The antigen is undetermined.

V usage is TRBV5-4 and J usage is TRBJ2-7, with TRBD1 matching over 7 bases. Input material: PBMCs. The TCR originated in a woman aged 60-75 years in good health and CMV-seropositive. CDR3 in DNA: TGTGCCAGCAGCTTAAAACAGGGGTCACCCTACGAGCAGTACTTC. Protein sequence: CASSLKQGSPYEQYF.